This T cell receptor beta chain came from a study of vaccination effects on CD4 cells after COVID-19. Across the whole study: Samples collected post-vaccine were obtained a median of 72 days after the second dose.

Of note for this clone: Antigen: not known.

With the ViraFEST assay, the study expanded antigen-specific CD4+ T cells using viral peptide pools, then sequenced them. Once cultured for 10 to 11 days, the cells underwent separation to obtain CD4+ T cells. Participants were vaccinated with two doses of either the BNT162b2 or mRNA-1273 vaccine. Half-medium exchanges with IL-2 medium took place on days 3 and 7. The V gene lost 7 bases and the J gene lost 0 bases, with 14 bases spanning the gap. This CDR3 contains 15 residues. Germline V gene lookup returns CDR1 MNHEY and CDR2 SVGAGI. The method was immunoSEQ multiplex PCR; TCRdb's version includes in-frame clones alone and lacks a portion of them. This table holds 30,000 to 35,000 clones, around 82% found once.

The material sequenced was CD4+ T cells from PBMCs cultured with HCoV-NL63 spike peptides, taken after COVID-19 vaccination. This TCR was recovered from a human donor who received a COVID-19 vaccine. Some clones in this sample may be carry-over from other donors' samples. This chain links TRBV6-5 with TRBJ2-3, with a weak D call TRBD1 (5 bases). The CDR3 sequence is CASKYQGSSTDTQYF. CDR3 DNA sequence: TGTGCCAGCAAGTACCAGGGATCTAGCACAGATACGCAGTATTTT.